The rows below give T cell receptor beta chains drawn from one sample of a study of T cells in Graves' hyperthyroidism and ophthalmopathy. MiXCR was run by TCRdb on the multiplex PCR reads, yielding one entry per CDR3 protein. The sample has 600,000 or so distinct CDR3 sequences; more than 13% are singletons. Sequenced: blood. The receptor source for this set is a woman aged 18 to 35 with Graves' ophthalmopathy. Each CDR3 is given with its conserved first and last residue. A D gene is named only where the DNA matches it firmly. Rows may omit the clone size; those that give it use once, few, many or a size class.

TRBJ2-3	TRBD2	TRBV6-1	few	CASSEAAAGGPTDTQYF	TGTGCCAGCAGTGAAGCTGCAGCGGGAGGGCCTACAGATACGCAGTATTTT
TRBJ2-1	NA	TRBV19	many	CATRGYNEQFF	TGTGCCACTCGGGGATACAATGAGCAGTTCTTC
TRBJ2-7	TRBD1	TRBV28	many	CASSFGSQGADEQYF	TGTGCCAGCAGTTTTGGTAGTCAGGGGGCCGACGAGCAGTACTTC
TRBJ1-5	NA	TRBV6-1	few	CASSPLRDSQPQHF	TGTGCCAGCAGTCCGCTACGTGATAGTCAGCCCCAGCATTTT
TRBJ1-2	NA	TRBV7-9	NA	CASSPDRGANYGYTF	TGTGCCAGCAGTCCTGATAGAGGGGCTAACTATGGCTACACCTTC
TRBJ2-1	NA	TRBV28	many	CASSFEGYSYNEQFF	TGTGCCAGCAGTTTTGAGGGCTACTCTTACAATGAGCAGTTCTTC
TRBJ2-1	NA	TRBV6-2/TRBV6-3	many	CASSYSTGISYNEQFF	TGTGCCAGCAGTTACTCGACAGGTATTTCCTACAATGAGCAGTTCTTC
TRBJ2-2	NA	TRBV7-8	NA	CASSLRALARRGSNTGELFF	TGTGCCAGCAGCTTAAGGGCCCTAGCCCGTAGGGGGTCGAACACCGGGGAGCTGTTTTTT
TRBJ1-1	NA	TRBV29-1	few	CSASPLGNRDTEAFF	TGCAGCGCATCACCTCTCGGGAACCGGGACACTGAAGCTTTCTTT
TRBJ1-1	NA	TRBV24-1	many	CATRAGQMNTEAFF	TGTGCCACCAGGGCCGGGCAGATGAACACTGAAGCTTTCTTT
TRBJ1-2	NA	TRBV6-1	NA	CASSSPSEGGYGYTF	TGTGCCAGCAGTTCCCCTTCGGAAGGGGGCTATGGCTACACCTTC
TRBJ1-2	NA	TRBV6-1	many	CASRLATGLNYGYTF	TGTGCCAGCAGACTAGCGACTGGACTTAACTATGGCTACACCTTC
TRBJ2-1	TRBD1	TRBV20-1	many	CSAKSGQGSSYNEQFF	TGCAGTGCTAAATCTGGACAGGGTAGCTCCTACAATGAGCAGTTCTTC
TRBJ2-2	NA	TRBV5-8	NA	CASQEGRSTGELFF	TGTGCCAGCCAGGAGGGCAGGTCCACCGGGGAGCTGTTTTTT
TRBJ2-7	TRBD1	TRBV5-4	few	CASSARTGVFYEQYF	TGTGCCAGCAGCGCCCGGACAGGGGTATTTTACGAGCAGTACTTC
TRBJ1-1	TRBD1	TRBV28	NA	CASRETGGRNTEAFF	TGTGCCAGCAGAGAAACAGGGGGGAGGAACACTGAAGCTTTCTTT
TRBJ2-1	TRBD2	TRBV9	many	CASSVAGLAGGPEVSEQFF	TGTGCCAGCAGCGTAGCCGGACTAGCGGGAGGGCCTGAAGTGAGTGAGCAGTTCTTC
TRBJ1-4	NA	TRBV6-1	few	CASSEPGTQEKLFF	TGTGCCAGCAGTGAGCCCGGGACGCAGGAAAAACTGTTTTTT
TRBJ2-5	NA	TRBV20-1	many	CSGPDSRQETQYF	TGCAGTGGCCCGGACAGCCGCCAAGAGACCCAGTACTTC
TRBJ1-4	NA	TRBV18	many	CASSPFSGEKLFF	TGTGCCAGCTCACCGTTCAGTGGTGAAAAACTGTTTTTT
TRBJ1-6	NA	TRBV20-1	NA	CSARDRIHPNSPLHF	TGCAGTGCTAGAGATCGGATCCACCCAAATTCACCCCTCCACTTT
TRBJ2-3	TRBD1	TRBV12-3/TRBV12-4	many	CASSFADRGTDTQYF	TGTGCCAGCAGTTTTGCGGACAGGGGCACAGATACGCAGTATTTT
TRBJ2-7	NA	TRBV20-1	many	CSAGESLRGVHEQYF	TGCAGTGCCGGAGAGTCCCTCAGGGGTGTCCACGAGCAGTACTTC
TRBJ1-5	NA	TRBV20-1	NA	CSVKGPRYQPQHF	TGCAGTGTTAAGGGCCCCAGGTATCAGCCCCAGCATTTT
TRBJ1-1	NA	TRBV15	many	CATSRSAGMNTEAFF	TGTGCCACCAGCAGAAGCGCAGGCATGAACACTGAAGCTTTCTTT
TRBJ1-5	NA	TRBV6-5	many	CASSYSRGLGQPQHF	TGTGCCAGCAGTTACTCGCGGGGCCTGGGTCAGCCCCAGCATTTT
TRBJ1-5	TRBD1	TRBV30	NA	CAWSVLGTGGQPQHF	TGTGCCTGGAGTGTACTGGGGACAGGGGGTCAGCCCCAGCATTTT
TRBJ2-3	NA	TRBV20-1	NA	CSAPRPRDTYTDTQYF	TGCAGTGCCCCCCGCCCCAGGGACACCTACACAGATACGCAGTATTTT
TRBJ1-2	TRBD1	TRBV6-1	NA	CASRDRDRGSYTF	TGTGCCAGCAGGGACCGGGACAGGGGGTCTTACACCTTC
TRBJ1-1	TRBD1	TRBV4-1	few	CASRPPQGKNTEAFF	TGCGCCAGCAGGCCTCCACAGGGGAAGAACACTGAAGCTTTCTTT
TRBJ1-2	TRBD1	TRBV29-1	many	CSVEGVRGRSDYGYTF	TGCAGCGTTGAAGGTGTGAGGGGGCGAAGCGATTATGGCTACACCTTC
TRBJ2-1	TRBD2	TRBV12-3/TRBV12-4	many	CASSFWLAGVPTSYNEQFF	TGTGCCAGCAGTTTCTGGCTAGCGGGAGTTCCGACCTCCTACAATGAGCAGTTCTTC
TRBJ1-2	NA	TRBV11-2	NA	CASSLITGTRGYTF	TGTGCCAGCAGCCTCATCACTGGGACGCGGGGCTACACCTTC
TRBJ2-7	TRBD2	TRBV28	many	CASSLLAAFRYEQYF	TGTGCCAGCAGTTTACTAGCGGCCTTTAGATACGAGCAGTACTTC
TRBJ1-1	NA	TRBV5-5	NA	CASSLATLNTEVFF	TGTGCCAGCAGCTTGGCGACACTGAACACTGAAGTTTTCTTT
TRBJ2-7	TRBD2	TRBV6-5	many	CASSYVAGYEQYF	TGTGCCAGCAGTTACGTAGCGGGCTACGAGCAGTACTTC
TRBJ2-2	NA	TRBV25-1	NA	CATSEVATTGELFF	TGTGCCACCTCCGAAGTAGCCACTACCGGGGAGCTGTTTTTT
TRBJ2-1	TRBD2	TRBV3-1	many	CASRAGTSDEQFF	TGTGCCAGCAGAGCCGGGACTAGCGATGAGCAGTTCTTC
TRBJ2-1	NA	TRBV10-3	few	CAISREGGGGANEQFF	TGTGCCATCAGTCGAGAGGGGGGCGGTGGGGCGAATGAGCAGTTCTTC
TRBJ1-1	NA	TRBV7-2	many	CASSLREPMNTEAFF	TGTGCCAGCAGCTTAAGGGAGCCCATGAACACTGAAGCTTTCTTT
TRBJ2-7	TRBD1	TRBV6-2/TRBV6-3	many	CASKPGQGADYEQYF	TGTGCCAGCAAACCGGGACAGGGGGCAGATTACGAGCAGTACTTC
TRBJ2-7	NA	TRBV28	many	CASSFVVQPREQYF	TGTGCCAGCAGTTTCGTCGTCCAACCGAGGGAGCAGTACTTC
TRBJ2-6	NA	TRBV18	NA	CASSPPAGANVLTF	TGTGCCAGCTCACCACCGGCTGGGGCCAACGTCCTGACTTTC
TRBJ1-1	NA	TRBV4-2	many	CASSQVGGKNTEAFF	TGTGCCAGCAGCCAAGTCGGAGGGAAGAACACTGAAGCTTTCTTT
TRBJ2-5	NA	TRBV2	many	CASRPGRRETQYF	TGTGCCAGCAGGCCAGGGAGGCGGGAGACCCAGTACTTC
TRBJ2-7	NA	TRBV7-9	many	CASLEQSSYEQYF	TGTGCCAGCTTGGAGCAATCCTCCTACGAGCAGTACTTC
TRBJ2-7	TRBD1	TRBV28	many	CASSFSGTGSYEQYF	TGTGCCAGCAGTTTTAGTGGGACAGGGTCCTACGAGCAGTACTTC